This is a list of T cell receptor beta chains from one sample in a study of CD8 T cells in Susac syndrome. TCRdb redid the calling of the immunoSEQ multiplex PCR reads with MiXCR, one entry per CDR3 protein. The sample has some 110,000 distinct CDR3 sequences, around 92% seen once. The sequenced sample was CD4+ T cells from PBMCs. Every receptor here comes from a human donor with multiple sclerosis. The CDR3 runs from the conserved cysteine through the conserved F or W. The D gene is left open where the match is weak. A clone size is listed for some rows: how often the clone was seen (once, few, many), or a class if it is expanded.

size	V	D	J	DNA	CDR3
NA	TRBV7-2	NA	TRBJ2-1	TGTGCCAGCAGCCTAAGACAGACTTACAATGAGCAGTTCTTC	CASSLRQTYNEQFF
NA	TRBV5-4	TRBD2	TRBJ2-1	TGTGCCAGCAGCGAGACTTGGGGGGGAAACTACAATGAGCAGTTCTTC	CASSETWGGNYNEQFF
NA	TRBV19	NA	TRBJ1-4	TGTGCCAGTAGATTGGCCAGCTTAAATGAAAAACTGTTTTTT	CASRLASLNEKLFF
NA	TRBV10-1	TRBD1	TRBJ2-7	TGCGCCAGCAGTGGGTTGCCGGGACAGGGGAATTTGGGCTACGAGCAGTACTTC	CASSGLPGQGNLGYEQYF
NA	TRBV5-1	NA	TRBJ2-7	TGCGCCAGCAAGGTTCAGGAGCTCGGCGAGCAGTACTTC	CASKVQELGEQYF
once	TRBV6-1	TRBD1	TRBJ1-2	TGTGCCAGTACTGCCCAACAGGGGGTAGTTAACTATGGCTACACCTTC	CASTAQQGVVNYGYTF
NA	TRBV7-8	NA	TRBJ1-1	TGTGCCAGCAGCTTATTAAGGGTTCTCATGAACACTGAAGCTTTCTTT	CASSLLRVLMNTEAFF
NA	TRBV6-1	TRBD1	TRBJ1-1	TGTGCCAGCAGGCCCGCCCTCGGGACAGGGGGTATGAACACTGAAGCTTTCTTT	CASRPALGTGGMNTEAFF
NA	TRBV4-1	NA	TRBJ2-5	TGCGCCAGCAGCCAAGATCCGTACACAGTTCAAGAGACCCAGTACTTC	CASSQDPYTVQETQYF
NA	TRBV6-2/TRBV6-3	NA	TRBJ2-4	TGTGCCACCGAAGGGGCATCGCTAGCCAAAAACATTCAGTACTTC	CATEGASLAKNIQYF
NA	TRBV30	NA	TRBJ2-7	TGTGCCTGGACACCCTTGGGAGGGGGGGGTTACGAGCAGTACTTC	CAWTPLGGGGYEQYF
few	TRBV20-1	NA	TRBJ2-5	TGCAGTGGACAGGTCCAAGAGACCCAGTACTTC	CSGQVQETQYF
NA	TRBV20-1	NA	TRBJ2-1	TGCAGTGCGAGGGACGGTGAGCAGTTCTTC	CSARDGEQFF
NA	TRBV10-3	NA	TRBJ1-2	TGTGCCATCAACAGCCCATCTAACTATGGCTACACCTTC	CAINSPSNYGYTF
NA	TRBV2	NA	TRBJ2-2	TGTGCCAGCATGGGCAGGGTGAACACCGGGGAGCTGTTTTTT	CASMGRVNTGELFF
NA	TRBV6-2/TRBV6-3	NA	TRBJ2-1	TGTGCCAGTCTACAACTAAGCTCCTACAATGAGCAGTTCTTC	CASLQLSSYNEQFF
NA	TRBV18	NA	TRBJ2-5	TGTGCCAGCTCACCACCCCAGCCAAGCCAAGAGACCCAGTACTTC	CASSPPQPSQETQYF
NA	TRBV9	NA	TRBJ2-1	TGTGCCAGCAGCGTAGCCTCGACTAGTTTTGAGCAGTTCTTC	CASSVASTSFEQFF
NA	TRBV7-9	NA	TRBJ1-1	TGTGCCAGCAGCTTAGCGGGTCACTCCAACACTGAAGCTTTCTTT	CASSLAGHSNTEAFF
NA	TRBV20-1	NA	TRBJ1-4	TGCAGTGCTAGGGCCCAGGGTGGAAAACTGTTTTTT	CSARAQGGKLFF
NA	TRBV2	NA	TRBJ1-5	TGTGCCAGCAGTGACAGGAATCAGCCCCAGCATTTT	CASSDRNQPQHF
NA	TRBV27	NA	TRBJ1-1	TGTGCCAGCAGTTACCGGGGAGGCCCCAACACTGAAGCTTTCTTT	CASSYRGGPNTEAFF
NA	TRBV5-6	TRBD1	TRBJ2-7	TGTGCCAGCAGCTTCGGACAGGTCTACGAGCAGTACTTC	CASSFGQVYEQYF
NA	TRBV25-1	NA	TRBJ2-7	TGTGCCAGCAGTGAGATGAAACAGGGTAATCCCGAGCAGTACTTC	CASSEMKQGNPEQYF
NA	TRBV4-3	NA	TRBJ2-1	TGCGCCAGCAGCCAAGAGAAGGGGACCAAAGTCACTGAGCAGTTCTTC	CASSQEKGTKVTEQFF
NA	TRBV20-1	NA	TRBJ1-2	TGCAGTGCTACCACAGGCGCCGGTGGCTACACCTTC	CSATTGAGGYTF
NA	TRBV19	TRBD1	TRBJ1-2	TGTGCCAGTAGAGACACGGGACAGTACTATGGCTACACCTTC	CASRDTGQYYGYTF
NA	TRBV20-1	NA	TRBJ1-5	TGCAGTGCTAGAGATGGTGGCATCCTCAATCAGCCCCAGCATTTT	CSARDGGILNQPQHF
NA	TRBV18	NA	TRBJ1-1	TGTGCCAGCTCACCACAGGGGGTGAGCACTGAAGCTTTCTTT	CASSPQGVSTEAFF
NA	TRBV4-1	TRBD1	TRBJ1-1	TGCGCCAGCAGCCCGCCCGGACAGGGGTTGACTGAAGCTTTCTTT	CASSPPGQGLTEAFF
few	TRBV5-4	NA	TRBJ2-2	TGTGCCAGCAGCTTTAGGGGAGCCGGGGAGCTGTTTTTT	CASSFRGAGELFF
NA	TRBV5-6	TRBD2	TRBJ2-1	TGTGCCAGCAGCCCCGGGGGGGCCTATAACAATGAGCAGTTCTTC	CASSPGGAYNNEQFF
NA	TRBV27	TRBD1	TRBJ1-2	TGTGCCAGCAGTCCCCTTGGGAGAACAGGGGTCTATGGCTACACCTTC	CASSPLGRTGVYGYTF
NA	TRBV5-1	TRBD1	TRBJ1-4	TGCGCCAGCAGCTTGGGCAGGGCAACAGGGGGCGAAGAAAAACTGTTTTTT	CASSLGRATGGEEKLFF
NA	TRBV6-5	TRBD2	TRBJ2-1	TGTGCCAGCAGTTCCGGGGTAGCGGGGGGGCCTAGACAGTTCTTC	CASSSGVAGGPRQFF
NA	TRBV7-8	TRBD2	TRBJ2-3	TGTGCCAGCAGCCCACAAGCGGGGGGCAAAGATACGCAGTATTTT	CASSPQAGGKDTQYF
NA	TRBV7-9	NA	TRBJ2-7	TGTGCCAGCAGCCCCAGAACCTTTACAGGGCCCTACGAGCAGTACTTC	CASSPRTFTGPYEQYF
NA	TRBV30	TRBD1	TRBJ1-4	TGTGCCTCCGGACAGGCAACTAATGAAAAACTGTTTTTT	CASGQATNEKLFF
NA	TRBV15	TRBD1	TRBJ2-7	TGTGCCACCAGCAGAACGGACAGGGGGCATTACGAACAGTACTTC	CATSRTDRGHYEQYF
NA	TRBV29-1	NA	TRBJ1-1	TGCAGCGTTCGGACCACGGGTCGTGAAGTTTTCTTT	CSVRTTGREVFF
NA	TRBV30	NA	TRBJ2-3	TGTGCCTGGAGTGTAGGCCGCGGGGATACGCAGTATTTT	CAWSVGRGDTQYF
NA	TRBV29-1	TRBD1	TRBJ1-1	TGCAGCGCGACAGGGGGTTTCTTGAACACTGAAGCTTTCTTT	CSATGGFLNTEAFF
NA	TRBV3-1	NA	TRBJ1-1	TGTGCCAGCAGCCAAGACGACAGAATGAACACTGAAGCTTTCTTT	CASSQDDRMNTEAFF